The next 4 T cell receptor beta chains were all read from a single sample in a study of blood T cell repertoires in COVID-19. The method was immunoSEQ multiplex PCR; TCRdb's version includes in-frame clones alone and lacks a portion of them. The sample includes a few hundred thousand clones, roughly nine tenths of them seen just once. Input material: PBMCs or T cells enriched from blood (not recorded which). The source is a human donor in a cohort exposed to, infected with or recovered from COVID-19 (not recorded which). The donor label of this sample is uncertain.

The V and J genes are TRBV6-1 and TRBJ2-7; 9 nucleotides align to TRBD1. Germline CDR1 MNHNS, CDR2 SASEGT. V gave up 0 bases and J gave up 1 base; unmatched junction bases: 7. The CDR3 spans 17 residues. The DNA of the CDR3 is TGTGCCAGCAGTGAAGCAAGAAGAGGGACAGGGTCCTACGAGCAGTACTTC. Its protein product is CASSEARRGTGSYEQYF.

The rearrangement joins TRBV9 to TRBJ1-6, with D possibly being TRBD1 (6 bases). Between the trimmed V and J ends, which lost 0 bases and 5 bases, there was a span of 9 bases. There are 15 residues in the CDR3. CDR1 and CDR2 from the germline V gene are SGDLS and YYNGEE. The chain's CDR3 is CASSVDPGDNSPLHF. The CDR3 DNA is TGTGCCAGCAGCGTAGATCCAGGGGATAATTCACCCCTCCACTTT.

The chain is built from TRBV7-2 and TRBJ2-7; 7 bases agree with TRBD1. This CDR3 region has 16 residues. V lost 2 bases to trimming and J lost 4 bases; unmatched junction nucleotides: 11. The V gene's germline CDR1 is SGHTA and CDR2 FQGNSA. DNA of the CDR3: TGTGCCAGCAGCTTAACCGGGACAGTTATAGGATACGAGCAGTACTTC. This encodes CASSLTGTVIGYEQYF.

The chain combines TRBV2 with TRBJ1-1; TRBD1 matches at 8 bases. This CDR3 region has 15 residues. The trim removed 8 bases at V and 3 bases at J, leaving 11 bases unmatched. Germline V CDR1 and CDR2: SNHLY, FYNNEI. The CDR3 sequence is CASLFDRGPDTEAFF. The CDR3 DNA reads TGTGCCAGCCTTTTTGACAGGGGCCCCGACACTGAAGCTTTCTTT.